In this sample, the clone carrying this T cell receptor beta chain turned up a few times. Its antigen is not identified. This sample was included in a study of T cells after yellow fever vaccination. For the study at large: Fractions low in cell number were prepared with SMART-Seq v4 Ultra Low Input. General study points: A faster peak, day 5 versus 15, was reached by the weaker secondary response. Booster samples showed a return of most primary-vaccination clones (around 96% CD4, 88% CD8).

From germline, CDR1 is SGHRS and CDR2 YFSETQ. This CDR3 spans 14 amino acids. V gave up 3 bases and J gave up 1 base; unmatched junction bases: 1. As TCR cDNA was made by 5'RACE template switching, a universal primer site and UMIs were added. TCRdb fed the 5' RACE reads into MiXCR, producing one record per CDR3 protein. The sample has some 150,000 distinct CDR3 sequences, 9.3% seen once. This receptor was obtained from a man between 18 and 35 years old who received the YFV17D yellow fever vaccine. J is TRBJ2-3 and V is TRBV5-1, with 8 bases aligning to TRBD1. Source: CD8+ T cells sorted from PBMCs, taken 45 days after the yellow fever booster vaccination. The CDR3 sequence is CASSSDRGTDTQYF. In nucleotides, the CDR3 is TGCGCCAGCAGCTCGGACAGGGGCACAGATACGCAGTATTTT.